These 25 T cell receptor beta chains came from one sample sequenced in a study of sequential checkpoint blockade in melanoma. Here immunoSEQ multiplex PCR was the method, and the copy in TCRdb shows in-frame clones only, minus some. In the table there are over 4,000 clones, more than 75% of which are singletons. The treatment here: randomized to nivolumab then ipilimumab (arm A) or the reverse (arm B). The sample in question was CD8+ T cells sorted from blood (inferred from file names), obtained from a patient given nivolumab and ipilimumab in sequence. These receptors originate from a human donor with melanoma.

The chain employs TRBV9 and TRBJ2-1; 8 bases are shared with TRBD1. Germline trimming cut 3 bases from V and 0 bases from J; bases unmatched to any gene: 2. Germline V lookup: CDR1 SGDLS, CDR2 YYNGEE. CDR3 length: 15 residues. In nucleotides, the CDR3 is TGTGCCAGCAGCGGGACAGGGAACTCCTACAATGAGCAGTTCTTC. It translates to CASSGTGNSYNEQFF.

The rearrangement uses TRBV5-1 and TRBJ1-2, with 7 bases that match TRBD1. The CDR3 has 15 residues. Germline V gives CDR1 SGHRS, CDR2 YFSETQ. The junction had 12 bases not matched to a gene; V was cut back by 2 bases and J by 8 bases. The CDR3 reads CASSLRVGQDRGYTF. The CDR3 region has the DNA TGCGCCAGCAGCTTAAGGGTTGGACAGGACCGCGGCTACACCTTC.

The genes are TRBV5-4 and TRBJ2-7, with 9 bases lining up with TRBD1. The CDR3 runs 15 residues. Germline assignment: CDR1 SGHNT and CDR2 YYREEE (reference sequence). V was clipped by 4 bases and J by 5 bases; unmatched bases: 10. The CDR3 region is CASSAGDRALHEQYF. In DNA form, the CDR3 reads TGTGCCAGCAGCGCCGGGGACAGGGCATTACACGAGCAGTACTTC.

CDR3 residues: CASSFGREVDEQFF. CDR3 nucleotides: TGTGCCAGCAGTTTCGGCAGGGAGGTAGATGAGCAGTTCTTC. V usage is TRBV27 and J usage is TRBJ2-1; D is perhaps TRBD2 (6 bases). Germline V lookup: CDR1 MNHEY, CDR2 SMNVEV (reference sequence). The CDR3 is 14 amino acids. V lost 3 bases to trimming and J lost 8 bases, with 14 bases between them.

The chain carries TRBV27 and TRBJ1-2, with a possible D match to TRBD1 (6 bases). CDR3 length: 15 amino acids. V lost 2 bases and J lost 4, with 14 bases in between. Germline V gene lookup returns CDR1 MNHEY and CDR2 SMNVEV (reference sequence). CDR3 nucleotide sequence: TGTGCCAGCAGTTTAAGGGCAGGGGAAGGCTATGGCTACACCTTC. Encoded protein: CASSLRAGEGYGYTF.

A note on this clone: Sequence at one end of the junction differs from germline and may be a read error. V usage is TRBV28 and J usage is TRBJ2-2; maybe TRBD2 (5 bases). This CDR3 is built from 12 residues. The germline V gene encodes CDR1 MDHEN and CDR2 SYDVKM. Here the CDR3 reads CASSGNAGELFF. In DNA, the CDR3 is TGTGCCAGCAGCGGGAACGCCGGGGAGCTGTTTTTT.

The chain links TRBV27 to TRBJ2-7; D is undetermined. Germline V gene data show CDR1 as MNHEY and CDR2 as SMNVEV (reference sequence). V was shortened by 8 bases and J by 3 bases, with 20 bases between the two germline ends. This CDR3 spans 15 amino acids. The CDR3 is CASASVSEIFYEQYF. In DNA form, the CDR3 reads TGTGCCAGCGCTTCGGTATCTGAGATTTTCTACGAGCAGTACTTC.

The rearrangement links TRBV7-9 to TRBJ2-2, with 9 bases aligning to TRBD1. Germline CDR1 and CDR2: SEHNR and FQNEAQ (reference sequence). V dropped 11 bases and J dropped 6; count of bases not matched to a gene: 7. The CDR3 covers 13 residues. CDR3 sequence: CAGGTGRAGELFF. For the CDR3, the DNA is TGTGCCGGAGGGACAGGGAGGGCCGGGGAGCTGTTTTTT.

The chain couples TRBV7-9 to TRBJ2-3; maybe TRBD2 (5 bases). CDR1 is SEHNR, CDR2 FQNEAQ, per germline (reference sequence). There are 14 residues in the CDR3. The V end lost 4 bases, the J end lost 2 bases, and 10 bases lay between the germline ends. DNA of the CDR3: TGTGCCAGCAGCTACGTGGACTCCACAGATACGCAGTATTTT. As protein: CASSYVDSTDTQYF.

The chain uses TRBV19 and TRBJ1-1; possibly TRBD1 for D (6 bases). This CDR3 contains 14 residues. Germline assignment: CDR1 LNHDA and CDR2 SQIVND (reference sequence). V was shortened by 3 bases and J by 1 base, with 9 bases between the two germline ends. CDR3 region: CASSIGGPNTEAFF. CDR3 DNA sequence: TGTGCCAGTAGTATTGGGGGCCCGAACACTGAAGCTTTCTTT.

V is TRBV27 and J is TRBJ1-2, with D possibly TRBD1 on 5 matching bases. Trimming took 3 bases from V and 8 from J, leaving 16 bases between them. The length of the CDR3 is 14 residues. The germline CDR1 and CDR2 sequences are MNHEY and SMNVEV (reference sequence). The CDR3 protein is CASSFDGQGIGYTF. Written as DNA, the CDR3 is TGTGCCAGCAGTTTCGACGGACAAGGAATAGGCTACACCTTC.

The chain is built from TRBV2 and TRBJ1-2, with D perhaps TRBD1 (6 bases). The CDR3 has 13 residues. Germline loops: CDR1 SNHLY, CDR2 FYNNEI. V was cut by 2 bases and J by 10 bases, with 14 bases left in between. The chain's CDR3 is CASSETGQGPYTF. The DNA of the CDR3 is TGTGCCAGCAGTGAAACAGGGCAGGGGCCCTACACCTTC.

This rearrangement joins TRBV7-6 to TRBJ2-2; TRBD2 aligns across 12 bases. The V segment lost 1 base and the J segment 6 bases; nucleotides outside the gene matches: 6. The CDR3 is made up of 17 amino acids. Germline CDR1 and CDR2: SGHVS and FNYEAQ. The CDR3 bases are TGTGCCAGCAGCTTAGACCTAGCGGGGGGGCCCCCCGGGGAGCTGTTTTTT. It translates to CASSLDLAGGPPGELFF.

The chain's CDR3 is CASTFIGGLASETQYF. CDR3 DNA: TGTGCCAGCACCTTTATCGGCGGACTAGCCTCAGAGACCCAGTACTTC. J is TRBJ2-5 and V is TRBV28, with 8 bases lining up with TRBD2. Germline lookup yields CDR1 MDHEN and CDR2 SYDVKM. The CDR3 totals 16 residues. Losses at the gene ends were 7 bases for V and 4 bases for J; bases not matched to a gene: 14.

This clone was observed a single time. The gene calls are TRBV6-6 and TRBJ2-3; D is perhaps TRBD2 (5 bases). Between the trimmed V and J ends, which lost 6 bases and 2 bases, there was a span of 15 bases. CDR1 is MNHNY and CDR2 is SVGAGI in the germline V gene (reference sequence). The CDR3 sequence is 15 residues long. The CDR3 sequence is CASSGLSTITDTQYF. The DNA for the CDR3 is TGTGCCAGCAGCGGACTCTCGACAATCACAGATACGCAGTATTTT.

This clone was detected a few times. This chain links TRBV1 with TRBJ2-3; the table's D gene call, TRBD2, was not cross checked with the DNA. TRBV1 is an annotated pseudogene. The CDR3 spans 17 residues. The CDR3 sequence is CTSSQGVGESTTDTQYF. The CDR3 bases are TGCACCAGCAGCCAAGGGGTCGGAGAGTCGACCACAGATACGCAGTATTTT.

J is TRBJ1-1 and V is TRBV4-2; 9 nucleotides align to TRBD1. The J segment lost 4 bases and the V segment lost 3 bases, leaving 12 bases of the junction unmatched. Germline CDR1 LGHNA, CDR2 YNFKEQ. This CDR3 contains 17 residues. The CDR3: CASSQGGQGDGATEAFF. The CDR3 DNA reads as TGTGCCAGCAGCCAGGGGGGACAGGGCGACGGGGCCACTGAAGCTTTCTTT.

The sample holds a few counts of this clone. The rearrangement links TRBV7-9 to TRBJ1-2; possibly TRBD1 for D (6 bases). V was clipped by 5 bases and J by 2 bases, with 15 bases between them. Germline loops: CDR1 SEHNR, CDR2 FQNEAQ (reference sequence). This CDR3 comprises 15 residues. In nucleotides, the CDR3 is TGTGCCAGCAGCCCCCCCGTCACAGGGAACTATGGCTACACCTTC. Its protein product is CASSPPVTGNYGYTF.

The chain links TRBV4-2 to TRBJ2-5; possible D gene TRBD1, 6 bases. Trimming cost V 3 bases and J 5 bases, with 19 bases left between them. Germline CDR1 is LGHNA and CDR2 is YNFKEQ. The CDR3 length is 16 residues. This CDR3 is CASSQNDQGWEETQYF. CDR3 coding DNA: TGTGCCAGCAGCCAGAACGATCAGGGGTGGGAGGAGACCCAGTACTTC.

J is TRBJ1-1 and V is TRBV30; a weak D match, TRBD1 (5 bases). Germline values: CDR1 GTSNPN, CDR2 SVGIG (reference sequence). This CDR3 is built from 14 residues. V was shortened by 2 bases and J by 6 bases, with 16 bases between the two germline ends. CDR3 bases: TGTGCCTGGAGTCCGAAAGGGGTTAAGCCTGAAGCTTTCTTT. Its translation is CAWSPKGVKPEAFF. Looking up the rest from reference TRBV30 and TRBJ1-1 gives the full variable domain: SQTIHQWPATLVQPVGSPLSLECTVEGTSNPNLYWYRQAAGRGLQLLFYSVGIGQISSEVPQNLSASRPQDRQFILSSKKLLLSDSGFYLCAWSPKGVKPEAFFGQGTRLTVV.

The rearrangement joins TRBV21-1 to TRBJ2-1; the table assigns TRBD2, which was not confirmed against the DNA. TRBV21-1 is shown as a pseudogene. The CDR3 consists of 16 residues. The CDR3 DNA sequence: TGTGCCAGCAGCCGAGCGGACTCTCCCCGATACAATGAGCAGTTCTTC. Its translation: CASSRADSPRYNEQFF.

The chain combines TRBV4-1 with TRBJ1-1, with D unclear. This CDR3 contains 13 residues. The ends were cut back, 2 bases at V and 3 bases at J, with 7 bases in the middle. From germline, CDR1 is MGHRA and CDR2 YSYEKL. CDR3 residues: CASSQNTDTEAFF. The CDR3 DNA sequence: TGCGCCAGCAGCCAAAACACAGACACTGAAGCTTTCTTT.

CDR3 DNA: TGTGCCAGCAGCTTTGGAGTATCCTACGAGCAGTACTTC. This translates into CASSFGVSYEQYF. The chain carries TRBV5-6 and TRBJ2-7; no reliable D call. In germline, CDR1 is SGHDT, CDR2 YYEEEE. Trimming stripped 2 bases from V and 1 base from J, with 7 bases between. The CDR3 loop spans 13 amino acids.

This clone counts as medium-sized. Other nucleotide sequences from this sample produce the same CDR3. The V call is TRBV19, the J call TRBJ2-1; 10 bases are a match to TRBD2. Germline values: CDR1 LNHDA, CDR2 SQIVND (reference sequence). V gave up 1 base and J gave up 10 bases; unmatched junction bases: 7. The CDR3 consists of 15 residues. The CDR3 loop reads CASSIGASGGNEQFF. The CDR3 DNA reads TGTGCCAGTAGTATAGGGGCTAGCGGGGGTAACGAGCAGTTCTTC.

The J gene is TRBJ2-1, the V gene TRBV27; 14 nucleotides match TRBD2. The CDR3 contains 17 residues. The germline V gene has CDR1 MNHEY and CDR2 SMNVEV (reference sequence). V trimming: 3 bases; J trimming: 7 bases; junction bases outside the gene matches: 8. The CDR3 nucleotides are TGTGCCAGCAGTTTCCCGAGACTAGCGGGGGGGAATAATGAGCAGTTCTTC. Residues: CASSFPRLAGGNNEQFF.